The 25 T cell receptor beta chains below all came from one sample that was sequenced in a study of beta chain features in type 1 diabetes. Study results and limitations: Type 1 diabetes patients had TCRB CDR3s that were shorter (moderately but significantly so) in all four CD4+ subsets.

The investigators reverse transcribed all of the isolated RNA, so they sequenced expressed TCRB transcripts. Assay used: immunoSEQ multiplex PCR; TCRdb lists only in-frame clones, some missing. Among roughly 700,000 clones listed, around 15% were seen once. No cognate antigen is known for these TCRs. Material for sequencing was naive CD4+ T cells from blood. The receptors were gathered from a man aged 18 to 29 with type 1 diabetes.

This clone appeared once. Other DNA sequences from this sample encode an identical CDR3 as well. This sequence joins TRBV30 and TRBJ1-3; no reliable D call. The CDR3 spans 12 residues. Germline V gene data show CDR1 as GTSNPN and CDR2 as SVGIG (reference sequence). V gave up 2 bases and J gave up 3 bases, with 5 bases separating them. In DNA form, the CDR3 reads TGTGCCTGGAGTCCCAGTGGAAACACCATATATTTT. It encodes CAWSPSGNTIYF. The complete variable domain, with remaining parts taken from reference TRBV30 and TRBJ1-3, reads SQTIHQWPATLVQPVGSPLSLECTVEGTSNPNLYWYRQAAGRGLQLLFYSVGIGQISSEVPQNLSASRPQDRQFILSSKKLLLSDSGFYLCAWSPSGNTIYFGEGSWLTVV.

This clone was seen a few times. The rearrangement links TRBV23-1 to TRBJ2-7; 7 nucleotides align to TRBD2. TRBV23-1 falls under the ORF class, with uncertain function. The CDR3 sequence is 14 residues long. The V gene end was trimmed by 3 bases and the J gene end by 3 bases; junction bases not matched to a gene: 5. The chain's CDR3 is CASSQGGNHYEQYF. In nucleotides, the CDR3 is TGCGCCAGCAGTCAGGGGGGGAATCACTACGAGCAGTACTTC.

This clone was counted a few times. The sample has other DNA sequences that encode this CDR3 too. This chain uses TRBV29-1 with TRBJ1-4; unclear D gene. The V end lost 4 bases, the J end lost 0 bases, and 9 bases lay between the germline ends. Germline assignment: CDR1 SQVTM and CDR2 ANQGSEA. This CDR3 comprises 14 residues. This chain's CDR3 is CSVGAGATNEKLFF. CDR3 DNA: TGCAGCGTTGGCGCTGGTGCAACTAATGAAAAACTGTTTTTT.

This clone was detected only a few times. The chain couples TRBV5-1 to TRBJ2-3; 7 bases are shared with TRBD1. The V segment lost 4 bases and the J segment 5 bases; nucleotides outside the gene matches: 4. CDR1 is SGHRS and CDR2 is YFSETQ in the germline V gene. This CDR3 has 13 amino acids. The DNA of the CDR3 is TGCGCCAGCAGCCTACAGGGGAAAGATACGCAGTATTTT. Protein sequence: CASSLQGKDTQYF.

This chain joins TRBV25-1 and TRBJ1-1; D is perhaps TRBD1 (5 bases). The V gene's germline CDR1 is MGHDK and CDR2 SYGVNS. Trimming shortened V by 2 bases and J by 10 bases, and 14 bases separated the two germline ends. This CDR3 comprises 13 residues. CDR3 in amino acids: CASSEDGTEGAFF. In nucleotides, the CDR3 is TGTGCCAGCAGTGAAGACGGGACGGAGGGAGCTTTCTTT.

The table lists this clone with a few counts. The chain links TRBV4-1 to TRBJ2-1; 8 bases align to TRBD1. V gave up 4 bases and J gave up 5 bases; unmatched junction bases: 13. Germline CDR1 and CDR2: MGHRA and YSYEKL. The CDR3 length is 17 residues. DNA for the CDR3: TGCGCCAGCAGCCTGGGACAGGCGAGGGGGGTAAACAATGAGCAGTTCTTC. Translation: CASSLGQARGVNNEQFF.

The V and J genes are TRBV5-1 and TRBJ1-2; TRBD1 might be the D (5 bases). Trimming took off 4 bases at V and 5 bases at J, with 15 bases between the two ends. Germline V lookup: CDR1 SGHRS, CDR2 YFSETQ. This CDR3 spans 14 amino acids. The CDR3 nucleotides read TGCGCCAGCAGCCCGCAGGGCCAGACGTATGGCTACACCTTC. It yields the protein CASSPQGQTYGYTF.

This clone came up a few times. This chain connects TRBV30 to TRBJ2-1; D is perhaps TRBD1 (5 bases). CDR3 length: 13 amino acids. The germline V gene encodes CDR1 GTSNPN and CDR2 SVGIG (reference sequence). V was cut by 1 base and J by 13 bases, with 17 bases left in between. CDR3 coding DNA: TGTGCCTGGAGTGCCCCCCTAACAGGATCCCAGTTCTTC. It translates to CAWSAPLTGSQFF.

The chain uses TRBV2 and TRBJ2-2; D unresolved. Germline V CDR1 and CDR2: SNHLY, FYNNEI. This CDR3 has 14 residues. Trimming stripped 7 bases from V and 0 bases from J, with 9 bases between. The chain's CDR3 is CASILTSNTGELFF. The CDR3 nucleotides are TGTGCCAGCATCCTTACTTCGAACACCGGGGAGCTGTTTTTT.

This clone turned up a few times. The V call is TRBV7-9, the J call TRBJ2-1; D is unresolved. This CDR3 has 12 residues. The germline gives CDR1 SEHNR, CDR2 FQNEAQ (reference sequence). V lost 5 bases to trimming and J lost 9 bases, with 11 bases between them. This CDR3 is CASSLGDGEQFF. DNA for the CDR3: TGTGCCAGCAGCCTTGGCGATGGTGAGCAGTTCTTC.

The chain has TRBV5-1 and TRBJ2-3, with D hard to call. This CDR3 contains 16 residues. V gave up 1 base and J gave up 0 bases, with 12 bases separating them. Per the germline V gene, CDR1 is SGHRS and CDR2 is YFSETQ. CDR3 in DNA: TGCGCCAGCAGCTTGTGGATAGATTATAGCACAGATACGCAGTATTTT. It translates to CASSLWIDYSTDTQYF.

A remark on this clone: The sample holds other DNA sequences that translate to the same CDR3. The gene calls are TRBV18 and TRBJ2-1; D not resolved. Trimming removed 3 bases at V and 4 bases at J, with 7 bases between. Germline loops: CDR1 KGHSH, CDR2 LQKENI. The CDR3 spans 13 residues. The CDR3 sequence is CASSPGGYNEQFF. DNA for the CDR3: TGTGCCAGCTCACCGGGCGGATACAATGAGCAGTTCTTC.

This clone turned up a few times. The chain has TRBV5-1 and TRBJ2-1, with D uncertain. Trimming removed 0 bases from V and 0 bases from J, with 13 bases in between. Germline lookup yields CDR1 SGHRS and CDR2 YFSETQ. CDR3 size: 17 residues. CDR3 region: CASSLVGLSRSYNEQFF. The CDR3 bases are TGCGCCAGCAGCTTGGTGGGGTTATCACGCTCCTACAATGAGCAGTTCTTC.

The CDR3 is CASTRERQPQHF. Here the CDR3 DNA reads TGTGCCAGCACCAGGGAACGTCAGCCCCAGCATTTT. The chain has TRBV6-1 and TRBJ1-5; D may be TRBD1 (5 bases). The CDR3 runs 12 residues. Trimming removed 7 bases from V and 6 bases from J, with 10 bases in between. The germline V gene encodes CDR1 MNHNS and CDR2 SASEGT.

This clone appeared a few times. This chain joins TRBV10-3 and TRBJ2-6; D possibly matches TRBD1 or TRBD2 (5 bases each). CDR3 length equals 16 residues. V lost 7 bases and J lost 4, with 17 bases in between. Germline values: CDR1 ENHRY, CDR2 SYGVKD. CDR3 residues: CAINPAMGVGANVLTF. For the CDR3, the DNA is TGTGCCATCAATCCAGCCATGGGGGTCGGGGCCAACGTCCTGACTTTC.

This CDR3 is CASSLRAGLDEQYF. In DNA, the CDR3 is TGCGCCAGCAGCTTACGGGCAGGGCTGGATGAGCAGTACTTC. This chain joins TRBV5-1 and TRBJ2-7; D is perhaps TRBD1 (5 bases). V lost 2 bases, J lost 7 bases, and 16 bases lay in between. The CDR3 extends over 14 amino acids. Germline V gene sequence: CDR1 SGHRS, CDR2 YFSETQ. The full variable domain, its missing parts supplied by reference TRBV5-1 and TRBJ2-7, is KAGVTQTPRYLIKTRGQQVTLSCSPISGHRSVSWYQQTPGQGLQFLFEYFSETQRNKGNFPGRFSGRQFSNSRSEMNVSTLELGDSALYLCASSLRAGLDEQYFGPGTRLTVT.

The gene calls are TRBV29-1 and TRBJ1-2, with 8 bases matching TRBD1. This CDR3 region has 16 residues. V shed 6 bases, J shed 1 base, and the junction held 13 bases outside the gene matches. The germline gives CDR1 SQVTM, CDR2 ANQGSEA. The CDR3 coding sequence is TGCAGCGTGGCCACCCCAGGACAGGGCGATAACTATGGCTACACCTTC. Protein sequence: CSVATPGQGDNYGYTF. Drawing the rest from reference TRBV29-1 and TRBJ1-2, the complete variable domain is SAVISQKPSRDICQRGTSLTIQCQVDSQVTMMFWYRQQPGQSLTLIATANQGSEATYESGFVIDKFPISRPNLTFSTLTVSNMSPEDSSIYLCSVATPGQGDNYGYTFGSGTRLTVV.

The chain is built from TRBV18 and TRBJ1-2, with a weak D call TRBD1 (6 bases). Germline V gene lookup returns CDR1 KGHSH and CDR2 LQKENI. The CDR3 covers 13 residues. V was cut by 6 bases and J by 7 bases, with 15 bases left in between. The DNA for the CDR3 is TGTGCCAGCTCCGGCGGGGGGCATGTTGGCTACACCTTC. It yields the protein CASSGGGHVGYTF. Full variable domain (outside the CDR3, taken from reference TRBV18 and TRBJ1-2): NAGVMQNPRHLVRRRGQEARLRCSPMKGHSHVYWYRQLPEEGLKFMVYLQKENIIDESGMPKERFSAEFPKEGPSILRIQQVVRGDSAAYFCASSGGGHVGYTFGSGTRLTVV.

The sample holds a few counts of this clone. The chain combines TRBV9 with TRBJ1-6; unclear D gene. Germline lookup yields CDR1 SGDLS and CDR2 YYNGEE. The CDR3 has 13 residues. Trimming cost V 0 bases and J 10 bases, with 8 bases left between them. CDR3 nucleotides: TGTGCCAGCAGCGTAGTGGCGGAGTCACCCCTCCACTTT. Translation gives CASSVVAESPLHF.

The V gene is TRBV7-9, the J gene TRBJ2-7; D is ambiguous. CDR3 length equals 13 residues. The V gene lost 3 bases and the J gene lost 3 bases, with 9 bases spanning the gap. Per germline, CDR1 SEHNR and CDR2 FQNEAQ (reference sequence). The CDR3: CASSFLGGYEQYF. For the CDR3, the DNA is TGTGCCAGCAGCTTTCTAGGTGGCTACGAGCAGTACTTC.

This clone has just a few counts. CDR3 sequence: CSVVGDNENYGYTF. The CDR3 DNA follows: TGCAGCGTTGTAGGGGACAACGAGAACTATGGCTACACCTTC. V gene TRBV29-1 combines with J gene TRBJ1-2; tentatively, D is TRBD1 (6 bases). Germline loops: CDR1 SQVTM, CDR2 ANQGSEA. CDR3 length equals 14 residues. V gave up 4 bases and J gave up 2 bases, with 14 bases separating them.

This clone was observed a few times. The rearrangement joins TRBV5-6 to TRBJ2-1; D is ambiguous. This CDR3 has 15 amino acids. Trimming stripped 0 bases from V and 0 bases from J, with 7 bases between. CDR1 is SGHDT and CDR2 is YYEEEE in the germline V gene. The DNA for the CDR3 is TGTGCCAGCAGCTTGGTGGATCGCTCCTACAATGAGCAGTTCTTC. It is translated as CASSLVDRSYNEQFF.

The chain joins TRBV19 to TRBJ1-5; D is unresolved. This CDR3 comprises 15 residues. Trimming stripped 3 bases from V and 5 bases from J, with 14 bases between. The V gene's germline CDR1 is LNHDA and CDR2 SQIVND (reference sequence). CDR3 sequence reads: CASSILQASHQPQHF. The CDR3 nucleotides read TGTGCCAGTAGTATTCTCCAGGCATCACATCAGCCCCAGCATTTT. Looking up the rest from reference TRBV19 and TRBJ1-5 gives the full variable domain: DGGITQSPKYLFRKEGQNVTLSCEQNLNHDAMYWYRQDPGQGLRLIYYSQIVNDFQKGDIAEGYSVSREKKESFPLTVTSAQKNPTAFYLCASSILQASHQPQHFGDGTRLSIL.

The chain uses TRBV6-5 and TRBJ1-2, with unresolved D. Germline CDR1 is MNHEY and CDR2 is SVGAGI. The CDR3 loop spans 14 amino acids. V gave up 4 bases and J gave up 4 bases, with 13 bases separating them. CDR3 nucleotide sequence: TGTGCCAGCAGTTGGGCAGCTCCTGGCTATGGCTACACCTTC. It encodes CASSWAAPGYGYTF.

The chain employs TRBV5-1 and TRBJ1-5, with no clear D. This CDR3 has 14 amino acids. Germline values: CDR1 SGHRS, CDR2 YFSETQ. The germline V and J ends were trimmed by 0 bases and 4 bases, with 8 bases remaining between them. Here the CDR3 reads CASSLEGENQPQHF. In DNA, the CDR3 is TGCGCCAGCAGCTTGGAAGGAGAGAATCAGCCCCAGCATTTT.